Shown below are 5 T cell receptor beta chains from a single sample sequenced in a study of blood T cell repertoires in COVID-19. Method: immunoSEQ multiplex PCR; TCRdb's copy keeps in-frame clones and lacks some. The profile covers 250,000 or so clones, with more than 70% appearing a single time and 2% to 2.5% taken by the ten largest. Input material: PBMCs or T cells enriched from blood (not recorded which). These receptors originate from a woman aged 45-65 years who had recovered from COVID-19.

This clone appeared a few times. The rearrangement links TRBV6-2 or TRBV6-3 to TRBJ2-7; 14 nucleotides agree with TRBD2. Germline trimming cut 5 bases from V and 4 bases from J; bases unmatched to any gene: 4. The CDR3 covers 15 residues. Germline values: CDR1 MNHEY, CDR2 SVGEGT. Here the CDR3 reads CASSRLAGGEYEQYF. In DNA form, the CDR3 reads TGTGCCAGCAGTCGACTAGCGGGGGGGGAATACGAGCAGTACTTC.

The V and J genes are TRBV6-2 or TRBV6-3 and TRBJ2-1; D gene uncertain. Germline assignment: CDR1 MNHEY and CDR2 SVGEGT. The CDR3 covers 12 residues. The V end was cut by 2 bases, the J end by 16 bases, with 15 bases between. The CDR3 loop reads CASSYEERRSFF. The CDR3 nucleotides read TGTGCCAGCAGTTACGAGGAACGCCGCAGTTTCTTC.

The chain uses TRBV14 and TRBJ1-1, with D uncertain. Germline assignment: CDR1 SGHDN and CDR2 FVKESK. This CDR3 comprises 14 residues. V lost 0 bases to trimming and J lost 5 bases, with 10 bases between them. The CDR3 sequence: CASSQENGGTEAFF. The CDR3 DNA sequence: TGTGCCAGCAGCCAAGAGAACGGAGGAACTGAAGCTTTCTTT.

The chain joins TRBV5-1 to TRBJ1-2; D possibly corresponds to TRBD1 (5 bases). V lost 0 bases and J lost 1, with 13 bases in between. The germline CDR1 and CDR2 sequences are SGHRS and YFSETQ. The CDR3 is 16 residues long. Here the CDR3 reads CASSLDPGSGNYGYTF. Written as DNA, the CDR3 is TGCGCCAGCAGCTTGGATCCAGGGTCGGGTAACTATGGCTACACCTTC.

This chain links TRBV29-1 with TRBJ1-1; D uncertain. CDR1 SQVTM and CDR2 ANQGSEA come from the germline V gene. This CDR3 is built from 13 residues. V was trimmed by 6 bases and J by 1 base, leaving 12 bases between them. The chain's CDR3 is CSVYPRGNTEAFF. As DNA, the CDR3 is TGCAGCGTCTACCCCCGGGGGAACACTGAAGCTTTCTTT.